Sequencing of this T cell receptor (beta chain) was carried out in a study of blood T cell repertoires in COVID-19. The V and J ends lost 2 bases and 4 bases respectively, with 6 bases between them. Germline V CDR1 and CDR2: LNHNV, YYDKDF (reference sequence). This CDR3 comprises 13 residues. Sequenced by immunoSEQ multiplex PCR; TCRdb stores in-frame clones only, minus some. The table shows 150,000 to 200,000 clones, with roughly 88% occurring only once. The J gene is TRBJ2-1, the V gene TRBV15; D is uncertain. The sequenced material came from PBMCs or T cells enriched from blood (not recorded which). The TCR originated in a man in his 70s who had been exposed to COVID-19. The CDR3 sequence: CATSRSLYNEQFF. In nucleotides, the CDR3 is TGTGCCACCAGCAGATCCCTTTACAATGAGCAGTTCTTC.